The following is a TCR beta chain sequence with its context. Its target is not known. With a duration under 3 months, ophthalmopathy in the donors showed moderate-to-severe activity, CAS ≥3 and NOSPECS ≥4. Diagnosis used clinical symptoms, serum thyroxine, TRAb, thyroid ultrasound and orbital computed tomography. This entry belongs to a study of Graves' ophthalmopathy and Graves' hyperthyroidism. Notes on the study in general: Blood also harbored most expanded thyroid clonotypes above 0.001 frequency. With a specificity of about 73% and a sensitivity of more than 65%, the model predicted ophthalmopathy progression.

Germline CDR1 reads SGHNT; CDR2 reads YENEEA. V lost 2 bases to trimming and J lost 7 bases, with 8 bases between them. This CDR3 region has 13 residues. Scientists amplified the TCR beta CDR3 regions from RNA transcripts. Amplification began with first-round RT-PCR using HTBI primers, then second-round multiplex PCR was performed. TCRdb reprocessed the multiplex PCR reads via MiXCR and lists one record per CDR3 protein. The sample records more than 550,000 distinct CDR3 sequences, roughly 39% being singletons. The sequence derives from an adult man with Graves' ophthalmopathy. The specimen sequenced was peripheral blood. The J gene is TRBJ2-2, the V gene TRBV11-3; D is unresolved. CDR3 protein: CASSLPASGELFF. Here the CDR3 DNA reads TGTGCCAGCAGCTTACCGGCTAGCGGGGAGCTGTTTTTT.